This is a list of T cell receptor beta chains from one sample in a study of T cell repertoires in cytomegalovirus infection. MiXCR, applied by TCRdb to the reads, yields one record per CDR3 protein. The sample lists about 210,000 distinct CDR3 sequences, roughly 6.5% occurring once. Sequenced: PBMCs. These receptors were collected from a human donor in good health (CMV status not recorded). Some clones in this sample may be carry-over from other donors' samples. CDR3s include the opening cysteine and the closing phenylalanine or tryptophan. The D gene is left open where the match is weak. Not all rows give a size; the values are once, few, many and, for expanded clones, a class.

D gene	V gene	clone size	J gene	CDR3 protein	CDR3 DNA
TRBD1	TRBV12-3/TRBV12-4	many	TRBJ2-1	CASSLTGAMKQFF	TGTGCCAGCAGTCTGACAGGGGCCATGAAGCAGTTCTTC
TRBD2	TRBV6-8	.	TRBJ2-7	CASSPTGTSVSYEQYF	TGTGCCAGCAGTCCGACCGGGACTAGCGTCTCCTACGAGCAGTACTTC
.	TRBV18	.	TRBJ1-5	CASSPWDRSKDSNQPQHF	TGTGCCAGCTCACCATGGGACCGGTCGAAGGATAGCAATCAGCCCCAGCATTTT
.	TRBV28	many	TRBJ2-7	CASRSPGRHEQYF	TGTGCCAGCAGGTCCCCAGGGCGGCACGAGCAGTACTTC
.	TRBV10-3	many	TRBJ1-2	CAISEVGRTGANYGYTF	TGTGCCATCAGTGAGGTTGGAAGGACGGGGGCTAACTATGGCTACACCTTC
TRBD1	TRBV18	few	TRBJ1-5	CASSRGTEYSNQPQHF	TGTGCCAGCTCGCGAGGGACAGAGTATAGCAATCAGCCCCAGCATTTT
.	TRBV6-1	many	TRBJ1-3	CASSATPGNTIYF	TGTGCCAGCAGTGCGACCCCTGGAAACACCATATATTTT
.	TRBV7-3	many	TRBJ2-2	CASSPSNAPNTGELFF	TGTGCCAGCAGCCCCTCTAACGCCCCGAACACCGGGGAGCTGTTTTTT
.	TRBV6-2/TRBV6-3	many	TRBJ1-2	CASSRGGPKDYGYTF	TGTGCCAGCAGCAGGGGAGGACCTAAGGACTATGGCTACACCTTC
.	TRBV28	many	TRBJ1-2	CASSAPHRGDGYTF	TGTGCCAGCAGTGCCCCCCACAGAGGGGATGGCTACACCTTC
TRBD2	TRBV27	many	TRBJ2-1	CASSPAGLVFSEQFF	TGTGCCAGCAGTCCCGCGGGACTAGTCTTTTCGGAGCAGTTCTTC